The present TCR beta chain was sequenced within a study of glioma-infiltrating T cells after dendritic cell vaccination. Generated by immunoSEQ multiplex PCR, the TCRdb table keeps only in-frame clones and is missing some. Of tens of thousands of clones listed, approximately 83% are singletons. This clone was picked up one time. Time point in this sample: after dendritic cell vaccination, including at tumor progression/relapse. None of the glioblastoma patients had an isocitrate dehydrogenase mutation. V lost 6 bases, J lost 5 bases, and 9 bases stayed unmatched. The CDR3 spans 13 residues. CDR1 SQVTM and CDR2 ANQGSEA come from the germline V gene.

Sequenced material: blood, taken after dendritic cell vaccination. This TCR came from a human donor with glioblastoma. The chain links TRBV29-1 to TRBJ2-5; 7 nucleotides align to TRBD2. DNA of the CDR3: TGCAGCGTACCCGGACCGGGAGGCGAGACCCAGTACTTC. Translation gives CSVPGPGGETQYF.